The 18 T cell receptor beta chains in this list originate from one sample, sequenced in a study of blood T cell repertoires in COVID-19. TCRdb's copy holds only in-frame clones and misses some; the assay was immunoSEQ multiplex PCR. Of some 250,000 clones in the sample, 65% to 85% are singletons; the top ten hold around 30%. Sequenced material: peripheral blood. The receptors come from a man in his forties with acute or convalescent COVID-19.

This chain uses TRBV4-3 with TRBJ2-2; the match to TRBD2 covers 12 bases. The CDR3 has 17 residues. The germline V gene encodes CDR1 LGHNA and CDR2 YSLEER. V dropped 4 bases and J dropped 5; count of bases not matched to a gene: 8. The CDR3 spells CASSRKTSGSNTGELFF. CDR3 nucleotide sequence: TGCGCCAGCAGCCGAAAGACTAGCGGGAGTAATACCGGGGAGCTGTTTTTT.

This chain uses TRBV29-1 with TRBJ2-3, with TRBD1 matching over 9 bases. Germline assignment: CDR1 SQVTM and CDR2 ANQGSEA. V was pared by 7 bases and J by 0 bases, with 14 bases of the junction left unmatched. The CDR3 contains 17 residues. Written as DNA, the CDR3 is TGCAGCGAAAACCGACAAGGACAGGGGTCCAGCACAGATACGCAGTATTTT. It codes for CSENRQGQGSSTDTQYF.

This rearrangement joins TRBV25-1 to TRBJ1-2; 9 nucleotides align to TRBD1. The CDR3 has 15 amino acids. CDR1 MGHDK and CDR2 SYGVNS come from the germline V gene. Losses at the gene ends were 0 bases for V and 7 bases for J; bases not matched to a gene: 6. DNA for the CDR3: TGTGCCAGCAGTGAATATGACAGGGGGATAAGTGGCTACACCTTC. Translation: CASSEYDRGISGYTF.

The chain recombines TRBV11-2 with TRBJ2-7, with D tentatively TRBD1 (6 bases). V gave up 6 bases and J gave up 4 bases, with 19 bases separating them. Germline CDR1 and CDR2: SGHAT and FQNNGV. CDR3 length equals 15 residues. The CDR3 reads CASRPPGQRKYEQYF. The CDR3 nucleotides are TGTGCCAGCAGACCTCCGGGACAAAGAAAGTACGAGCAGTACTTC.

This chain connects TRBV18 to TRBJ1-1, with D unclear. From germline, CDR1 is KGHSH and CDR2 LQKENI. This CDR3 has 12 amino acids. Trimming took 2 bases from V and 7 from J, leaving 8 bases between them. CDR3 DNA: TGTGCCAGCTCACCAAGGGAGGGTGAAGCTTTCTTT. Protein: CASSPREGEAFF.

The V and J genes are TRBV12-5 and TRBJ1-5; 9 bases map to TRBD1. V dropped 6 bases and J dropped 7; count of bases not matched to a gene: 7. The V gene's germline CDR1 is LGHNT and CDR2 FRNRAP. The CDR3 runs to 14 residues. In nucleotides, the CDR3 is TGTGCTAGTGGGACAGGGGGTTATCGACAGCCCCAGCATTTT. This gives the protein CASGTGGYRQPQHF.

The chain carries TRBV7-2 and TRBJ1-6; maybe TRBD1 (5 bases). The germline V gene has CDR1 SGHTA and CDR2 FQGNSA. V lost 2 bases, J lost 6 bases, and 17 bases lay in between. The CDR3 runs 17 residues. The CDR3 DNA is TGTGCCAGCAGCTTATCATGGAGGGGACGGATTAATTCACCCCTCCACTTT. It codes for CASSLSWRGRINSPLHF. Filled out from reference TRBV7-2 and TRBJ1-6, the complete variable domain reads GAGVSQSPSNKVTEKGKDVELRCDPISGHTALYWYRQSLGQGLEFLIYFQGNSAPDKSGLPSDRFSAERTGGSVSTLTIQRTQQEDSAVYLCASSLSWRGRINSPLHFGNGTRLTVT.

The chain combines TRBV6-5 with TRBJ2-1; either TRBD1 or TRBD2 may supply D (5 bases each). This CDR3 has 13 amino acids. Germline-derived CDR1 and CDR2 are MNHEY and SVGAGI. Trimming took off 6 bases at V and 5 bases at J, with 11 bases between the two ends. The CDR3 loop reads CASRYGANNEQFF. DNA of the CDR3: TGTGCCAGCAGATACGGGGCGAACAATGAGCAGTTCTTC.

The chain joins TRBV6-5 to TRBJ1-6; 7 nucleotides match TRBD1. Germline trimming cut 5 bases from V and 13 bases from J; bases unmatched to any gene: 11. Germline V lookup: CDR1 MNHEY, CDR2 SVGAGI. CDR3 length: 14 amino acids. CDR3 in amino acids: CASSKGTDSSPLHF. DNA of the CDR3: TGTGCCAGCAGTAAGGGGACAGACTCTTCGCCCCTCCACTTT.

J is TRBJ1-5 and V is TRBV10-3; D not resolved. Germline V gene data show CDR1 as ENHRY and CDR2 as SYGVKD. This CDR3 is 13 amino acids long. Trimming cost V 6 bases and J 5 bases, with 11 bases left between them. The CDR3 loop is CAISRELDQPQHF. CDR3 DNA: TGTGCCATCAGCCGGGAACTTGATCAGCCCCAGCATTTT.

V gene TRBV6-5 combines with J gene TRBJ2-3, with unresolved D. The ends were cut back, 6 bases at V and 8 bases at J, with 18 bases in the middle. The CDR3 extends over 14 amino acids. The germline CDR1 and CDR2 sequences are MNHEY and SVGAGI. CDR3 in amino acids: CASRTPSVTGTQYF. The CDR3 nucleotides are TGTGCCAGCAGGACGCCCTCCGTTACGGGTACGCAGTATTTT.

The rearrangement links TRBV7-9 to TRBJ2-2, with TRBD1 identical over 8 bases. V shed 5 bases and J 0 bases; nucleotides not matched to a gene: 8. The CDR3 sequence is 17 residues long. CDR1 SEHNR and CDR2 FQNEAQ come from the germline V gene (reference sequence). CDR3 sequence: CASSLGTGFTNTGELFF. CDR3 DNA: TGTGCCAGCAGCCTCGGGACAGGCTTTACGAACACCGGGGAGCTGTTTTTT. The whole variable domain, filled in from reference TRBV7-9 and TRBJ2-2, reads DTGVSQNPRHKITKRGQNVTFRCDPISEHNRLYWYRQTLGQGPEFLTYFQNEAQLEKSRLLSDRFSAERPKGSFSTLEIQRTEQGDSAMYLCASSLGTGFTNTGELFFGEGSRLTVL.

The chain is built from TRBV7-9 and TRBJ1-2, with 8 nucleotides matching TRBD1. This CDR3 has 16 residues. Per the germline V gene, CDR1 is SEHNR and CDR2 is FQNEAQ (reference sequence). J was trimmed by 0 bases and V by 5 bases; bases with no gene match: 8. CDR3 bases: TGTGCCAGCAGCCAGATTCGGACAGGGACTAACTATGGCTACACCTTC. As protein: CASSQIRTGTNYGYTF.

This chain links TRBV19 with TRBJ2-3; D might be TRBD1 (6 bases). Looked up from germline, CDR1 is LNHDA and CDR2 is SQIVND (reference sequence). The CDR3 has 15 residues. V was clipped by 6 bases and J by 2 bases, with 15 bases between them. Written as DNA, the CDR3 is TGTGCCAGTAGCCAGACAGGACTTTTCACAGATACGCAGTATTTT. Residues: CASSQTGLFTDTQYF.

The genes are TRBV3-1 (or the pseudogene TRBV3-2) and TRBJ2-3; D ambiguous. Germline CDR1 is LGHDT and CDR2 is YNNKEL (reference sequence). V was trimmed by 0 bases and J by 8 bases, leaving 9 bases between them. CDR3 length: 13 residues. The CDR3 spells CASSQESRVTQYF. The CDR3 DNA sequence: TGTGCCAGCAGCCAAGAATCCCGGGTTACGCAGTATTTT.

The V gene is TRBV4-1, the J gene TRBJ2-5, with D perhaps TRBD1 (6 bases). This CDR3 comprises 16 residues. Looked up from germline, CDR1 is MGHRA and CDR2 is YSYEKL. V dropped 4 bases and J dropped 1 base, with 16 bases sitting between them. The CDR3 DNA follows: TGCGCCAGCAGCCGATCGTGGACAGTCTCCCAAGAGACCCAGTACTTC. Amino acids: CASSRSWTVSQETQYF.

The rearrangement links TRBV7-6 to TRBJ2-7, with 10 positions matching TRBD2. J lost 5 bases, V lost 0 bases, and 7 bases had no gene match. Germline loops: CDR1 SGHVS, CDR2 FNYEAQ. The CDR3 covers 16 residues. CDR3 sequence reads: CASSLAPSGSADEQYF. In DNA form, the CDR3 reads TGTGCCAGCAGCTTAGCGCCTAGCGGGAGTGCGGACGAGCAGTACTTC. The whole variable domain, remainder taken from reference TRBV7-6 and TRBJ2-7, is GAGVSQSPRYKVTKRGQDVALRCDPISGHVSLYWYRQALGQGPEFLTYFNYEAQQDKSGLPNDRFSAERPEGSISTLTIQRTEQRDSAMYRCASSLAPSGSADEQYFGPGTRLTVT.

The chain couples TRBV3-1 (or the pseudogene TRBV3-2) to TRBJ2-5; TRBD2 might be the D (6 bases). This CDR3 is built from 16 residues. Germline V gene lookup returns CDR1 LGHDT and CDR2 YNNKEL (reference sequence). The V gene lost 0 bases and the J gene lost 2 bases, with 13 bases spanning the gap. This CDR3 reads CASSQDPVDYQETQYF. The CDR3 DNA reads as TGTGCCAGCAGCCAAGATCCTGTGGACTATCAAGAGACCCAGTACTTC.